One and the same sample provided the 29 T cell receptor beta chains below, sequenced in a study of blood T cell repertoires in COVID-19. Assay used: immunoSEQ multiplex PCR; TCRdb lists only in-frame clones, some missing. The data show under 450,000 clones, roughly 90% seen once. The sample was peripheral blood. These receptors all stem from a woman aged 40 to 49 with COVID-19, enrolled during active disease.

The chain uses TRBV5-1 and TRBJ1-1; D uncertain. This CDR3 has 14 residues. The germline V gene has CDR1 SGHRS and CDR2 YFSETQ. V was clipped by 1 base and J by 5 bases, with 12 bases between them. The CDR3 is CASSLSSGGTEAFF. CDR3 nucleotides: TGCGCCAGCAGCTTGAGTTCAGGAGGGACTGAAGCTTTCTTT.

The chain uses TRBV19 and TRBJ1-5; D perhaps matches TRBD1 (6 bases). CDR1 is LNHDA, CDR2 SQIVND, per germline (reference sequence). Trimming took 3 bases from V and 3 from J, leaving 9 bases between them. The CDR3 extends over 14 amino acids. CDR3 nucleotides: TGTGCCAGTAGTATCCGGGACATCAATCAGCCCCAGCATTTT. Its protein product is CASSIRDINQPQHF. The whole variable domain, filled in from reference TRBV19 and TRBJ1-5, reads DGGITQSPKYLFRKEGQNVTLSCEQNLNHDAMYWYRQDPGQGLRLIYYSQIVNDFQKGDIAEGYSVSREKKESFPLTVTSAQKNPTAFYLCASSIRDINQPQHFGDGTRLSIL.

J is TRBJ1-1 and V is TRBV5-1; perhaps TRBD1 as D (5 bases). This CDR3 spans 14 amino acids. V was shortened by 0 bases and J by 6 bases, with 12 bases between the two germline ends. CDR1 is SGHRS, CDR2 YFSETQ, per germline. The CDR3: CASSLAGGSAEAFF. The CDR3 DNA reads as TGCGCCAGCAGCTTGGCCGGGGGGTCCGCTGAAGCTTTCTTT.

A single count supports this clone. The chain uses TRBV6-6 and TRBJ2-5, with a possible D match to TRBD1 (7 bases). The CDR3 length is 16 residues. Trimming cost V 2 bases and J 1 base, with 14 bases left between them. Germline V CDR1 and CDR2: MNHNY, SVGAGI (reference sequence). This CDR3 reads CASSYNRGTVQETQYF. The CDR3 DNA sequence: TGTGCCAGCAGTTACAACCGGGGGACAGTCCAAGAGACCCAGTACTTC.

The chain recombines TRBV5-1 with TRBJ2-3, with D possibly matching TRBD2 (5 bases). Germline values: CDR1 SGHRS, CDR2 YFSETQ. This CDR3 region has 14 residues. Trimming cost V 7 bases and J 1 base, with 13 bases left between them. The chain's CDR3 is CASATLAGTDTQYF. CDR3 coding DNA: TGCGCCAGCGCGACTCTAGCAGGCACAGATACGCAGTATTTT.

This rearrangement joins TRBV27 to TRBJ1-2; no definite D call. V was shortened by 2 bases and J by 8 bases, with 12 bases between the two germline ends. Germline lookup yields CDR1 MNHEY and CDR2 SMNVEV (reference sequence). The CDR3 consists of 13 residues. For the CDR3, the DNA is TGTGCCAGCAGTTTACACCGGTATTCGGGCTACACCTTC. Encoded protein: CASSLHRYSGYTF.

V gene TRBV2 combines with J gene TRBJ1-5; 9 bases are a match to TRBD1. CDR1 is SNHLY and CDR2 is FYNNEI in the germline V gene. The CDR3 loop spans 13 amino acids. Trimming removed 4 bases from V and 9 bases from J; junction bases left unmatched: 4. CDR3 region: CASSADRGRPQHF. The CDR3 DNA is TGTGCCAGCAGTGCCGACAGGGGGAGGCCCCAGCATTTT. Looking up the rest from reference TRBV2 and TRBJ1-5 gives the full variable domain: EPEVTQTPSHQVTQMGQEVILRCVPISNHLYFYWYRQILGQKVEFLVSFYNNEISEKSEIFDDQFSVERPDGSNFTLKIRSTKLEDSAMYFCASSADRGRPQHFGDGTRLSIL.

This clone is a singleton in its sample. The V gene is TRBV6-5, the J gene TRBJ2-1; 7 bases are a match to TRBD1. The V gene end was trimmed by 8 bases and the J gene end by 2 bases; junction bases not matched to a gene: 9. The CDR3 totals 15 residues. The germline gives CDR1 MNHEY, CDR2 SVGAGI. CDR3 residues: CASSNRGATYNEQFF. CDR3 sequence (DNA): TGTGCCAGCTCGAACAGGGGAGCCACCTACAATGAGCAGTTCTTC.

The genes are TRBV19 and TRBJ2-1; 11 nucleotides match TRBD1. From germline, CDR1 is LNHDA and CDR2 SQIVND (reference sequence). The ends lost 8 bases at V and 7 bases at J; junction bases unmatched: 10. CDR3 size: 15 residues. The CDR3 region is CASSRDRGIGNEQFF. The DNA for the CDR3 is TGTGCCAGTTCCCGGGACAGGGGGATCGGGAATGAGCAGTTCTTC.

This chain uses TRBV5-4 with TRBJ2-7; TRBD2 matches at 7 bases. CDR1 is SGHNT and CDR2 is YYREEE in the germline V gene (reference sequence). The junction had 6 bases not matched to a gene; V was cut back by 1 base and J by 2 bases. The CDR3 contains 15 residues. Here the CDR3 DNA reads TGTGCCAGCAGCTTGTTTGGGGGAGGGCCCTACGAGCAGTACTTC. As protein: CASSLFGGGPYEQYF.

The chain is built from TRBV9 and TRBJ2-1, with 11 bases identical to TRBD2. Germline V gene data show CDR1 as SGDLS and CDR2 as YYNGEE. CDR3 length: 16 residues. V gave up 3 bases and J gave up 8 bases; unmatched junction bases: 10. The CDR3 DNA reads TGTGCCAGCAGCGCAGACCTAGCGGGGGGTTTCTATGAGCAGTTCTTC. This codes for CASSADLAGGFYEQFF.

CDR3 sequence reads: CASSFSAAGDSPLHF. The CDR3 DNA is TGTGCCAGCAGTTTTTCAGCGGCAGGGGATTCACCCCTCCACTTT. The chain is built from TRBV27 and TRBJ1-6, with D perhaps TRBD1 (6 bases). The CDR3 sequence is 15 residues long. Germline lookup yields CDR1 MNHEY and CDR2 SMNVEV (reference sequence). Trimming cost V 3 bases and J 8 bases, with 14 bases left between them.

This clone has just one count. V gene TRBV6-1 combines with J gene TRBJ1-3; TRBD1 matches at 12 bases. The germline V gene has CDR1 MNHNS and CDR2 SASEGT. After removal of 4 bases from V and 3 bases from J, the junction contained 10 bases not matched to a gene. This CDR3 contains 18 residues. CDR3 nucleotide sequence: TGTGCCAGCAGTGGGATACCGGGACAGGGGGCTCGTGGAAACACCATATATTTT. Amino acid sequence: CASSGIPGQGARGNTIYF.

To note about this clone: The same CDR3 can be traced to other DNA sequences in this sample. CDR3 sequence (DNA): TGCAGTGCTAGAGGAGGGACTGAAGCTTTCTTT. It is translated as CSARGGTEAFF. The V and J genes are TRBV20-1 and TRBJ1-1; D not resolved. The CDR3 spans 11 residues. V lost 1 base to trimming and J lost 5 bases, with 5 bases between them. CDR1 is DFQATT, CDR2 SNEGSKA, per germline (reference sequence).

The CDR3: CASSQVSGGARDNEQFF. CDR3 in DNA: TGTGCCAGCAGCCAGGTTAGCGGGGGGGCCCGGGACAATGAGCAGTTCTTC. The chain links TRBV4-2 to TRBJ2-1, with 11 nucleotides matching TRBD2. Trimming at V came to 3 bases and at J to 5 bases, leaving 9 bases not matched to a gene. This CDR3 comprises 17 residues. CDR1 is LGHNA and CDR2 is YNFKEQ in the germline V gene.

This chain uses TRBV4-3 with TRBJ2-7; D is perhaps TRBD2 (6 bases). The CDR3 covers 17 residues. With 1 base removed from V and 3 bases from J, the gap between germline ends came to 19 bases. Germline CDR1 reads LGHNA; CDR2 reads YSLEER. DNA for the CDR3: TGCGCCAGCAGCCAAGTCATCGTGGGAGGAGTGTTCTACGAGCAGTACTTC. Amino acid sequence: CASSQVIVGGVFYEQYF.

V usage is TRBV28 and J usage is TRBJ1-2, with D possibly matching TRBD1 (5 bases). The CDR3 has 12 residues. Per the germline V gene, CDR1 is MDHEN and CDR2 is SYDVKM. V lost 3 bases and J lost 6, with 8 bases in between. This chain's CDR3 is CASSFSGHGYTF. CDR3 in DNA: TGTGCCAGCAGTTTTTCAGGGCATGGCTACACCTTC.

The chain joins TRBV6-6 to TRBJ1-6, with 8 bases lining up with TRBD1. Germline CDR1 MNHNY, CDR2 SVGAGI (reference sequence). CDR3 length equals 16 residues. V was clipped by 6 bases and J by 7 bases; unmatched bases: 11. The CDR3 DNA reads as TGTGCCAGCAGAACCTATCAGGGGGCGAAAAATTCACCCCTCCACTTT. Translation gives CASRTYQGAKNSPLHF.

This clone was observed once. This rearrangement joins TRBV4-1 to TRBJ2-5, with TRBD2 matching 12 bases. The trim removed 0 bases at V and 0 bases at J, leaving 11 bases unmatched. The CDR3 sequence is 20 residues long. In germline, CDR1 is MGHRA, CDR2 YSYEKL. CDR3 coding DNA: TGCGCCAGCAGCCAAGAGGGGCTACTGGGACTAGCGGGCGACCAAGAGACCCAGTACTTC. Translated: CASSQEGLLGLAGDQETQYF.

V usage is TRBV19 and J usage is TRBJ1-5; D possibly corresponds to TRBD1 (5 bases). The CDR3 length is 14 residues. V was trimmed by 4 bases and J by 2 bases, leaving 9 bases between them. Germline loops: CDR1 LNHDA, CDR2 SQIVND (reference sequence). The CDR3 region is CASSSRGGNQPQHF. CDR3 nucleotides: TGTGCCAGTAGTAGTAGGGGCGGCAATCAGCCCCAGCATTTT.

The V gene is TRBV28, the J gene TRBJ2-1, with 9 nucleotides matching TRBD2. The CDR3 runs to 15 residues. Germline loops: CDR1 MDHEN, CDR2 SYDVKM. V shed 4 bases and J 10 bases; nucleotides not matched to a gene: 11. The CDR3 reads CASSSLAGVGGEQFF. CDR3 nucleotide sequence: TGTGCCAGCAGTTCCTTAGCGGGGGTAGGAGGCGAGCAGTTCTTC. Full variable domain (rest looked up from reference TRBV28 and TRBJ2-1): DVKVTQSSRYLVKRTGEKVFLECVQDMDHENMFWYRQDPGLGLRLIYFSYDVKMKEKGDIPEGYSVSREKKERFSLILESASTNQTSMYLCASSSLAGVGGEQFFGPGTRLTVL.

CDR3 coding DNA: TGTGCCTGGAGTGGGACAGGGGTGGGAGGCGAGCAGTACTTC. Its protein is CAWSGTGVGGEQYF. The genes are TRBV30 and TRBJ2-7; 9 positions agree with TRBD1. CDR3 length equals 14 residues. V lost 1 base to trimming and J lost 6 bases; unmatched junction nucleotides: 7. CDR1 and CDR2 from the germline V gene are GTSNPN and SVGIG (reference sequence).

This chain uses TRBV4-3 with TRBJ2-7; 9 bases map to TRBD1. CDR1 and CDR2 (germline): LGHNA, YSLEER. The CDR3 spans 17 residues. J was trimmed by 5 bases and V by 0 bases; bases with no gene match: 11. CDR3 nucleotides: TGCGCCAGCAGCCAAGAATTCCTGTTGACAGGGGGAAACGAGCAGTACTTC. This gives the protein CASSQEFLLTGGNEQYF.

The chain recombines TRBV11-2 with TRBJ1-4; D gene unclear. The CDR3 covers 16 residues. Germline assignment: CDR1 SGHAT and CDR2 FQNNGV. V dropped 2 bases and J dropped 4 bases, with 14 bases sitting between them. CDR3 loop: CASSLRSGRFNEKLFF. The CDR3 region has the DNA TGTGCCAGCAGCTTACGGAGCGGAAGATTTAATGAAAAACTGTTTTTT.

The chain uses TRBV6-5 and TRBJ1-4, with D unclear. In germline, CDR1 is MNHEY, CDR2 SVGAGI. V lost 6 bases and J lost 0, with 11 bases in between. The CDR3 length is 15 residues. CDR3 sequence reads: CASSYQAATNEKLFF. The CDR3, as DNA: TGTGCCAGCAGCTATCAGGCAGCAACTAATGAAAAACTGTTTTTT.

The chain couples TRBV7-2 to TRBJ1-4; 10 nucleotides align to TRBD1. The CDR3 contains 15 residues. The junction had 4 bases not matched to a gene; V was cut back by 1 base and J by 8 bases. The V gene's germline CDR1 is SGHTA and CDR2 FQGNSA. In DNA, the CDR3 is TGTGCCAGCAGCTTAGACGGGACAGGGGTCGAAAAACTGTTTTTT. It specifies CASSLDGTGVEKLFF.

The CDR3 DNA is TGTGCCAGCAGCGACGTCCCCGGGGAGACCGAAAAACTGTTTTTT. Translating it yields CASSDVPGETEKLFF. The chain recombines TRBV7-9 with TRBJ1-4; D gene uncertain. The CDR3 is made up of 15 amino acids. Germline V gives CDR1 SEHNR, CDR2 FQNEAQ (reference sequence). The V end lost 5 bases, the J end lost 8 bases, and 18 bases lay between the germline ends.

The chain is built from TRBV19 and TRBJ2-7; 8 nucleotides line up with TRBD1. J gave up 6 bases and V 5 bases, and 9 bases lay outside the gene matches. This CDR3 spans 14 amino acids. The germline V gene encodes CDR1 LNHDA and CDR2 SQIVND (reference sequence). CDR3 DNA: TGTGCCAGTAGTGCCGGGACAGGATTCTTCGAGCAGTACTTC. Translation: CASSAGTGFFEQYF. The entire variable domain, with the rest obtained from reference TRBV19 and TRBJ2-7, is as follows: DGGITQSPKYLFRKEGQNVTLSCEQNLNHDAMYWYRQDPGQGLRLIYYSQIVNDFQKGDIAEGYSVSREKKESFPLTVTSAQKNPTAFYLCASSAGTGFFEQYFGPGTRLTVT.

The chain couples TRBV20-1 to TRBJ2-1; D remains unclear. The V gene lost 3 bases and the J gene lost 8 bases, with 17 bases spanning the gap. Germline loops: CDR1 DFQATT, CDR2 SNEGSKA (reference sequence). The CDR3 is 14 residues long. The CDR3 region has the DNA TGCAGTGCTAGTTTCTTATCCGCGCGCCATGAGCAGTTCTTC. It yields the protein CSASFLSARHEQFF.